One TCR beta chain is described in this entry. The sample comes from a study of ipilimumab plus nivolumab after autologous stem cell transplantation. Clones were sequenced by immunoSEQ multiplex PCR, and TCRdb holds only the in-frame ones, with some missing. The sample consists of some 40,000 clones, 85% to 95% of them appearing once. CDR1 is SSHAT, CDR2 FNYEAQ, per germline (reference sequence). This CDR3 contains 14 residues. The V end lost 1 base, the J end lost 6 bases, and 13 bases lay between the germline ends. This rearrangement joins TRBV7-7 to TRBJ2-7; D remains unclear. This TCR was recovered from a male donor with multiple myeloma. Specimen: PBMCs, collected in a trial of ipilimumab plus nivolumab as post-transplant consolidation. CDR3 bases: TGTGCCAGCAGCTTAGTTGTCACTGGTTGCGAGCAGTACTTC. Translated: CASSLVVTGCEQYF.